The next 16 T cell receptor beta chains were all read from a single sample in a study of cytomegalovirus exposure and HLA in healthy donors. Primers: 60 Vbeta forward and 13 Jbeta reverse. The protocol was immunoSEQ multiplex PCR, while the TCRdb copy is restricted to in-frame clones and leaves out a portion. Among 50,000 to 75,000 clones listed, 65% to 80% were seen once. Input material: PBMCs. Receptor source: a man aged 25 to 40 in good health and CMV-seropositive.

This chain joins TRBV6-5 and TRBJ2-5; 10 positions agree with TRBD1. The CDR3 consists of 16 residues. V shed 0 bases and J 7 bases; nucleotides not matched to a gene: 8. Germline CDR1 is MNHEY and CDR2 is SVGAGI. CDR3 coding DNA: TGTGCCAGCAGTTACTCAAGACAGGGGGCGAAAGGGACCCAGTACTTC. The encoded protein is CASSYSRQGAKGTQYF.

The V and J genes are TRBV28 and TRBJ2-3; 8 positions match TRBD2. The CDR3 loop spans 16 amino acids. Germline CDR1 and CDR2: MDHEN and SYDVKM. V lost 5 bases and J lost 4; bases outside the gene matches: 11. The CDR3 nucleotides are TGTGCCAGCAGTCTCCGGGGGGGGGTATACGCAGATACGCAGTATTTT. Translation: CASSLRGGVYADTQYF.

On this clone: One end of the junction does not line up with germline, which may come from a read error. The chain employs TRBV15 and TRBJ2-3, with D possibly TRBD2 on 7 matching bases. The germline V gene encodes CDR1 LNHNV and CDR2 YYDKDF (reference sequence). CDR3 length: 17 residues. The CDR3 region has the DNA TGTGCCACCAGAAGAGATCTAGGGGGGGGGAGCACAGATACGCAGTATTTT. It is translated as CATRRDLGGGSTDTQYF.

The J gene is TRBJ2-1, the V gene TRBV2; a possible D gene is TRBD2 (5 bases). V gave up 7 bases and J gave up 7 bases, with 14 bases separating them. The CDR3 is 13 amino acids. The germline V gene encodes CDR1 SNHLY and CDR2 FYNNEI. The CDR3 DNA reads as TGTGCCAGCATTTCCCGGGGAGTAAATGAGCAGTTCTTC. Residues: CASISRGVNEQFF.

This chain uses TRBV9 with TRBJ2-2; 7 positions match TRBD1. V lost 0 bases, J lost 8 bases, and 4 bases stayed unmatched. Germline CDR1 and CDR2: SGDLS and YYNGEE. This CDR3 has 14 amino acids. This CDR3 is CASSVDPGGGELFF. DNA for the CDR3: TGTGCCAGCAGCGTAGACCCAGGGGGAGGGGAGCTGTTTTTT.

The V and J genes are TRBV14 and TRBJ1-1; D call uncertain. The CDR3 runs 11 residues. Germline values: CDR1 SGHDN, CDR2 FVKESK. Trimming stripped 3 bases from V and 11 bases from J, with 10 bases between. CDR3 nucleotide sequence: TGTGCCAGCAGCCAGGGCCGCCTCGCTTTCTTT. Amino acid sequence: CASSQGRLAFF.

The chain joins TRBV4-1 to TRBJ1-3; 7 nucleotides agree with TRBD1. The length of the CDR3 is 21 residues. Trimming removed 5 bases from V and 4 bases from J; junction bases left unmatched: 26. From germline, CDR1 is MGHRA and CDR2 YSYEKL. CDR3 sequence reads: CASSLRQPQPGTAFVGNTIYF. The DNA for the CDR3 is TGCGCCAGCAGCTTGCGTCAGCCACAACCCGGGACAGCCTTTGTAGGAAACACCATATATTTT.

This sequence joins TRBV5-1 and TRBJ2-5; TRBD1 matches 9 bases. V trimming: 3 bases; J trimming: 5 bases; junction bases outside the gene matches: 8. Per the germline V gene, CDR1 is SGHRS and CDR2 is YFSETQ. CDR3 length: 15 amino acids. CDR3 sequence: CASSWGQGVIETQYF. Here the CDR3 DNA reads TGCGCCAGCAGCTGGGGACAGGGAGTGATCGAGACCCAGTACTTC.

The CDR3 sequence is CASSYGGETQYF. The CDR3 coding sequence is TGTGCCAGCAGTTACGGCGGCGAGACCCAGTACTTC. The chain combines TRBV6-5 with TRBJ2-5; D uncertain. Germline assignment: CDR1 MNHEY and CDR2 SVGAGI. The CDR3 covers 12 residues. The ends were cut back, 2 bases at V and 5 bases at J, with 6 bases in the middle.

Here the CDR3 reads CASTYDLLGDYGYTF. CDR3 nucleotide sequence: TGTGCCAGTACGTATGACCTGTTAGGGGACTATGGCTACACCTTC. The rearrangement links TRBV19 to TRBJ1-2, with D possibly being TRBD1 (5 bases). Germline CDR1 LNHDA, CDR2 SQIVND (reference sequence). The CDR3 has 15 amino acids. Trimming took off 7 bases at V and 3 bases at J, with 18 bases between the two ends.

The chain uses TRBV14 and TRBJ1-1, with TRBD1 matching over 9 bases. The CDR3 covers 15 residues. Per germline, CDR1 SGHDN and CDR2 FVKESK. V trimming: 1 base; J trimming: 5 bases; junction bases outside the gene matches: 5. CDR3 DNA: TGTGCCAGCAGCCAAGGAGGGACAGGGACGACTGAAGCTTTCTTT. It codes for CASSQGGTGTTEAFF.

The chain joins TRBV9 to TRBJ2-5; 10 positions match TRBD2. Near its end, the DNA agrees better with TRBJ2-7, so the J call may be wrong. Germline V CDR1 and CDR2: SGDLS, YYNGEE. CDR3 length: 14 amino acids. CDR3 sequence reads: CASSGLAGVYEQYF. As DNA, the CDR3 is TGTGCCAGCAGCGGCCTAGCGGGGGTTTACGAGCAGTACTTC.

This clone was seen a few times. The V call is TRBV7-9, the J call TRBJ1-4, with 7 bases that match TRBD1. Germline V gives CDR1 SEHNR, CDR2 FQNEAQ (reference sequence). J gave up 4 bases and V 2 bases, and 10 bases lay outside the gene matches. The CDR3 length is 17 residues. CDR3 DNA sequence: TGTGCCAGCAGCTTACTTCGGTCGGGACAGTTTAATGAAAAACTGTTTTTT. Its protein is CASSLLRSGQFNEKLFF.

The chain has TRBV10-3 and TRBJ1-5; D is unclear. Trimming took 2 bases from V and 1 from J, leaving 6 bases between them. In germline, CDR1 is ENHRY, CDR2 SYGVKD. CDR3 length: 14 amino acids. The CDR3 region is CAISENKSNQPQHF. The CDR3 bases are TGTGCCATCAGTGAGAACAAAAGCAATCAGCCCCAGCATTTT.

The CDR3 bases are TGTGCCAGCAGCCGCGACAGGGAAGAGACCCAGTACTTC. Residues: CASSRDREETQYF. The chain recombines TRBV7-6 with TRBJ2-5; 7 bases are shared with TRBD1. Per germline, CDR1 SGHVS and CDR2 FNYEAQ. With V trimmed by 5 bases and J by 3 bases, 3 bases remained unmatched. The CDR3 runs to 13 residues.

The chain combines TRBV7-2 with TRBJ2-3, with no clear D. Germline V CDR1 and CDR2: SGHTA, FQGNSA. V was clipped by 1 base and J by 0 bases, with 8 bases between them. The CDR3 runs to 15 residues. For the CDR3, the DNA is TGTGCCAGCAGCTTAGGGCCCTTTAGCACAGATACGCAGTATTTT. It codes for CASSLGPFSTDTQYF.